This T cell receptor (beta chain) appears in the sequencing data of a study of molecular identifiers for immune sequencing clone quantification. Naive CD8 T cell sorting was performed on the CD8+CD4-CCR7+CD45RA+ phenotype. This clonotype was recorded many times. Using its own MiXCR run on the PCR reads, TCRdb lists one record per CDR3 protein. The sample contains a few hundred thousand distinct CDR3 sequences, under 25% of which appear only once. Germline V CDR1 and CDR2: MNHNS, SASEGT. V lost 5 bases and J lost 6, with 14 bases in between. The CDR3 spans 13 residues. Sequencing was performed on naive CD8+ T cells from blood, with Jurkat cell RNA spiked in. The sample's subset: FACS-sorted CD8+CD4-CCR7+CD45RA+ naive T cells. The chain recombines TRBV6-1 with TRBJ2-7; no reliable D call. This TCR was sampled from a human donor in good health. Some libraries in this study had Jurkat cell RNA spiked in. The CDR3 sequence is CASSFLMTAEQYF. As DNA, the CDR3 is TGTGCCAGCAGTTTCCTTATGACGGCCGAGCAGTACTTC.